The clone carrying this T cell receptor beta chain was seen a few times. Regions amplified from RNA transcripts were the TCR beta CDR3 regions. TCR CDR3 regions were first amplified by RT-PCR with HTBI primers. TCRdb re-called the multiplex PCR reads through MiXCR, storing one row per CDR3 protein. The sample includes 500,000 to 800,000 distinct CDR3 sequences, nearly 45% seen only once; the top ten take 7% to 7.5%. This specimen belongs to a study of T cells in Graves' hyperthyroidism and ophthalmopathy. The CDR3 covers 12 residues. Germline CDR1 and CDR2: SGDLS and YYNGEE. V lost 4 bases, J lost 6 bases, and 11 bases lay in between.

Sequencing was performed on peripheral blood or thyroid tissue (not recorded which). This TCR was recovered from an adult man with Graves' disease, either hyperthyroidism or ophthalmopathy (not recorded which). The V gene is TRBV9, the J gene TRBJ2-7; D gene ambiguous. CDR3 loop: CASSNLNGEQYF. CDR3 in DNA: TGTGCCAGCAGCAACTTGAATGGCGAGCAGTACTTC.